This entry features one TCR beta chain sequence. Its antigen remains unknown. Naive CD8+ T cells carried a CD45RO-CCR7+CD27+CD95- phenotype. UMI labels and 5' RACE were used to prepare the TRB cDNA libraries. For each CDR3 protein, TCRdb gives one entry from its re-call of the 5' RACE reads, without DNA. In all, the sample yields 100,000 to 150,000 distinct CDR3 sequences. The data were obtained in a study of CXCR3-negative and CXCR3-positive naive CD8 T cells. Study-wide background: There were around 140 million TRB reads altogether, and each library had about 1.5 +/- 0.3 million of them. General study results and limits: CXCR3-positive naive cells had TRB CDR3s that were more hydrophobic than CXCR3-negative naive cells had. Surface CD5 matched across naive subsets, and TRB CDR3 properties served to infer TCR strength.

This receptor was identified in a human donor in good health. Some clones in this sample may be carry-over from other donors' samples. Sample: naive CXCR3+ CD8+ T cells from blood. This sample's subset: CD45RO-CCR7+CD27+CD95- naive CD8+ T cells expressing CXCR3 (TNR3+).

CDR3 residues: CASSASTDTQYF. The chain links TRBV9 to TRBJ2-3. Germline lookup yields CDR1 SGDLS and CDR2 YYNGEE. The CDR3 spans 12 residues.